The 9 T cell receptor beta chains listed next were all sequenced from one sample in a study of T cells in Graves' hyperthyroidism and ophthalmopathy. Researchers amplified the TCR beta CDR3 regions from RNA transcripts. RT-PCR in the first round (using the HTBI primer set) targeted the TCR CDR3. MiXCR, applied by TCRdb to the multiplex PCR reads, yields one record per CDR3 protein. The sample has approximately 640,000 distinct CDR3 sequences, 45% seen once. Sequencing was done on a sample of peripheral blood or thyroid tissue (not recorded which). All receptors come from an adult man with Graves' disease, either hyperthyroidism or ophthalmopathy (not recorded which).

This rearrangement joins TRBV14 to TRBJ1-6; D gene uncertain. CDR3 length: 14 amino acids. Germline V gene lookup returns CDR1 SGHDN and CDR2 FVKESK. V lost 5 bases and J 10 bases, leaving 15 bases between the germline ends. This CDR3 reads CASSGLGVRSPLHF. The DNA for the CDR3 is TGTGCCAGCAGCGGACTGGGTGTACGATCACCCCTCCACTTT.

The rearrangement uses TRBV11-2 and TRBJ1-6, with 10 bases fitting TRBD1. Germline V gives CDR1 SGHAT, CDR2 FQNNGV. V lost 5 bases, J lost 10 bases, and 11 bases stayed unmatched. The CDR3 is 16 amino acids. Here the CDR3 DNA reads TGTGCCAGCAGCCAAACCAGACAGGGGGCTGGATCACCCCTCCACTTT. It codes for CASSQTRQGAGSPLHF.

The count of this clonotype is one. The genes are TRBV19 and TRBJ1-4, with D perhaps TRBD1 (5 bases). CDR3 length: 16 residues. V lost 2 bases, J lost 0 bases, and 10 bases lay in between. Germline V gene lookup returns CDR1 LNHDA and CDR2 SQIVND (reference sequence). Here the CDR3 DNA reads TGTGCCAGTAGTATAAGCGGGGACCCAACTAATGAAAAACTGTTTTTT. This gives the protein CASSISGDPTNEKLFF.

This clonotype turned up a few times. V gene TRBV2 combines with J gene TRBJ1-2, with 7 bases that match TRBD1. The CDR3 is 16 residues long. From germline, CDR1 is SNHLY and CDR2 FYNNEI. The J segment lost 3 bases and the V segment lost 5 bases, leaving 12 bases of the junction unmatched. In DNA, the CDR3 is TGTGCCAGCAGTTTCCCCCCGACAGGGAGGGACTATGGCTACACCTTC. Amino acids: CASSFPPTGRDYGYTF.

This clonotype was counted many times. The V and J genes are TRBV14 and TRBJ1-2; 8 bases agree with TRBD1. Germline CDR1 and CDR2: SGHDN and FVKESK. This CDR3 region has 12 residues. The ends lost 0 bases at V and 14 bases at J; junction bases unmatched: 5. The CDR3 loop reads CASSQDGDRPTF. DNA of the CDR3: TGTGCCAGCAGCCAAGACGGGGACAGGCCAACCTTC.

A few counts support this clonotype. The V call is TRBV29-1, the J call TRBJ2-3; weak D call: TRBD2 (6 bases). CDR1 is SQVTM, CDR2 ANQGSEA, per germline. The CDR3 covers 13 residues. Trimming left V 2 bases short and J 6 bases short, with 12 bases between. The DNA for the CDR3 is TGCAGCGTTGAACGGGCGGGGACGGATACGCAGTATTTT. Encoded protein: CSVERAGTDTQYF.

The chain employs TRBV6-5 and TRBJ1-6; TRBD1 is a possible D gene (5 bases). The CDR3 consists of 15 residues. The germline CDR1 and CDR2 sequences are MNHEY and SVGAGI. Trimming stripped 1 base from V and 8 bases from J, with 12 bases between. CDR3 amino acids: CASSYLDRKDSPLHF. CDR3 nucleotide sequence: TGTGCCAGCAGTTACTTAGACAGAAAGGATTCACCCCTCCACTTT.

The chain carries TRBV25-1 and TRBJ1-1; D perhaps matches TRBD1 (5 bases). Trimming left V 0 bases short and J 5 bases short, with 10 bases between. This CDR3 spans 14 amino acids. Germline-derived CDR1 and CDR2 are MGHDK and SYGVNS. CDR3 nucleotide sequence: TGTGCCAGCAGTGAATATCCAGGGATGACTGAAGCTTTCTTT. This encodes CASSEYPGMTEAFF.

The chain links TRBV5-1 to TRBJ2-5; no clear D gene. V dropped 0 bases and J dropped 5 bases, with 11 bases sitting between them. Germline V lookup: CDR1 SGHRS, CDR2 YFSETQ. This CDR3 is 14 amino acids long. The CDR3: CASSLVSPGETQYF. The CDR3 DNA follows: TGCGCCAGCAGCTTGGTGTCCCCTGGGGAGACCCAGTACTTC. The variable domain in full, with the rest retrieved from reference TRBV5-1 and TRBJ2-5, is KAGVTQTPRYLIKTRGQQVTLSCSPISGHRSVSWYQQTPGQGLQFLFEYFSETQRNKGNFPGRFSGRQFSNSRSEMNVSTLELGDSALYLCASSLVSPGETQYFGPGTRLLVL.